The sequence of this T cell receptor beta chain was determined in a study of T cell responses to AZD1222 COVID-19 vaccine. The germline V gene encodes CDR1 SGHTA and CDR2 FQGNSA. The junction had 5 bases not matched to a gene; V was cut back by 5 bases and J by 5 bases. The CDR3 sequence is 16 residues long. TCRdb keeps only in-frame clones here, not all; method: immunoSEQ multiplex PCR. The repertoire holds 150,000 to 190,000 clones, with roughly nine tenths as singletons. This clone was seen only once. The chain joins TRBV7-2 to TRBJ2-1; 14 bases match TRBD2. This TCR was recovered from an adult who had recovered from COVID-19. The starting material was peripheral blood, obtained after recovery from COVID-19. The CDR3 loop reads CASSPLGLAGDNEQFF. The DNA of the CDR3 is TGTGCCAGCAGCCCCTTGGGACTAGCGGGAGACAATGAGCAGTTCTTC.